Below, 4 T cell receptor beta chains from the same sample are listed, as sequenced in a study of regulatory T cells in long-lasting Graves disease (dated by TCRdb to the early 2020s). The label giving this sample's time point can be read as: newly diagnosed GD, antithyroid drugs for less than 3 months. For both TCR sequencing and RNA sequencing, RNA was extracted from PBMCs in TRIzol. To prepare the library, multiplex PCR was applied. Sequencing relied on an Illumina HiSeq 4000. iRepertoire HTBI primers and Arm-PCR amplification of CDR3 regions were used to construct TCR beta libraries. TCRdb passed the public sequencing reads through fastp at Q25 and MiXCR, retaining productive beta sequences. Duplicate CDR3 protein sequences are folded into a single record with the most common DNA and genes. The sample table holds about 530,000 distinct CDR3 sequences, of which about 16% were seen once. About 25% of the sample comes from the top ten.

This sample was also put to use in a study of T cells in Graves' hyperthyroidism and ophthalmopathy.

The material was peripheral blood mononuclear cells (PBMCs), obtained at new diagnosis, from a patient treated with antithyroid drugs. Receptors were obtained from a woman aged 35-65 years with Graves disease. Donor details come from another sample of the same person, matched by shared clones.

This rearrangement joins TRBV28 to TRBJ2-3; 16 nucleotides agree with TRBD2. Germline CDR1 MDHEN, CDR2 SYDVKM. The CDR3 sequence is 19 residues long. The V and J ends lost 4 bases and 1 base, in that order; junction bases with no gene match: 8. The CDR3 nucleotides read TGTGCCAGCAGTTCGGCGGGACTAGCGGGGGGGCAAGGCACAGATACGCAGTATTTT. This encodes CASSSAGLAGGQGTDTQYF.

This clonotype has a count of ten or more. The chain combines TRBV5-1 with TRBJ1-1; D uncertain. Germline values: CDR1 SGHRS, CDR2 YFSETQ. CDR3 length equals 15 residues. Trimming took 4 bases from V and 0 from J, leaving 13 bases between them. In nucleotides, the CDR3 is TGCGCCAGCAGCCCCTCAGCGAGAATGAACACTGAAGCTTTCTTT. Translation gives CASSPSARMNTEAFF.

For this clonotype: This may be a read error: a much more frequent sequence differs by one nucleotide. The CDR3 sequence is CASRGPGQGAWSGKLFF. The CDR3 region has the DNA TGTGCCAGCAGGGGACCGGGACAGGGGGCGTGGAGTGGAAAACTGTTTTTT. The chain carries TRBV12-3 or TRBV12-4 and TRBJ1-4; 12 nucleotides align to TRBD1. This CDR3 is built from 17 residues. V shed 6 bases and J 10 bases; nucleotides not matched to a gene: 15.

This clonotype was detected many times. The chain has TRBV24-1 and TRBJ2-3; 7 nucleotides line up with TRBD1. V was pared by 8 bases and J by 0 bases, with 1 base of the junction left unmatched. The CDR3 has 13 residues. Germline CDR1 is KGHDR and CDR2 is SFDVKD. The DNA for the CDR3 is TGTGCCACCAACAGGGGCAGCACAGATACGCAGTATTTT. Its translation: CATNRGSTDTQYF.